Listed here are 17 T cell receptor beta chains from one sample, sequenced in a study of CD8 T cells in Susac syndrome. A quantity of about 0.5 to 1 ug RNA underwent reverse transcription using random hexamers. In TCRdb, the immunoSEQ multiplex PCR reads were re-called with MiXCR into one record per CDR3 protein. The profile shows some 180,000 distinct CDR3 sequences, roughly 94% of them singletons. The source material was CD4+ T cells from PBMCs. All receptors derive from a human donor with Susac syndrome.

This chain links TRBV7-2 with TRBJ1-2, with unresolved D. This CDR3 is built from 16 residues. Germline V gene sequence: CDR1 SGHTA, CDR2 FQGNSA. V lost 5 bases to trimming and J lost 5 bases, with 21 bases between them. The CDR3 protein is CASSQTLTRPSYGYTF. In DNA, the CDR3 is TGTGCCAGCAGCCAAACCCTGACAAGACCGTCTTATGGCTACACCTTC. Full variable domain (missing parts from reference TRBV7-2 and TRBJ1-2): GAGVSQSPSNKVTEKGKDVELRCDPISGHTALYWYRQSLGQGLEFLIYFQGNSAPDKSGLPSDRFSAERTGGSVSTLTIQRTQQEDSAVYLCASSQTLTRPSYGYTFGSGTRLTVV.

This clonotype was observed a handful of times. The chain combines TRBV7-9 with TRBJ2-2, with a tentative D call TRBD1 (5 bases). The CDR3 has 12 residues. CDR1 and CDR2 (germline): SEHNR, FQNEAQ (reference sequence). V was clipped by 5 bases and J by 6 bases, with 7 bases between them. The CDR3 coding sequence is TGTGCCAGCAGCCAGGGCCCCGGGGAGCTGTTTTTT. This sequence encodes CASSQGPGELFF.

This chain links TRBV5-4 with TRBJ1-3, with D possibly matching TRBD1 (5 bases). The germline V gene has CDR1 SGHNT and CDR2 YYREEE (reference sequence). The CDR3 sequence is 16 residues long. Trimming took 0 bases from V and 0 from J, leaving 10 bases between them. CDR3 protein: CASSLAGALSGNTIYF. Written as DNA, the CDR3 is TGTGCCAGCAGCTTGGCCGGGGCCCTCTCTGGAAACACCATATATTTT.

The V and J genes are TRBV20-1 and TRBJ2-1; the match to TRBD2 covers 10 bases. The CDR3 is 16 residues long. With 5 bases clipped from V and 7 bases from J, the junction kept 14 bases outside the gene matches. Germline V gene data show CDR1 as DFQATT and CDR2 as SNEGSKA (reference sequence). The CDR3: CSAPRASSGSGNEQFF. The CDR3 DNA reads as TGCAGTGCTCCGCGGGCTTCTAGCGGGAGCGGGAATGAGCAGTTCTTC.

This rearrangement joins TRBV14 to TRBJ1-4; D perhaps matches TRBD1 (5 bases). The CDR3 spans 18 residues. Germline-derived CDR1 and CDR2 are SGHDN and FVKESK. The V and J ends lost 4 bases and 0 bases respectively, with 18 bases between them. Here the CDR3 DNA reads TGTGCCAGCAGCCTCCGGGACCGAGGGGTGGCAACTAATGAAAAACTGTTTTTT. The encoded protein is CASSLRDRGVATNEKLFF.

This clonotype was recorded once. The V gene is TRBV7-8, the J gene TRBJ1-6; D is possibly TRBD1 (6 bases). V was cut by 0 bases and J by 6 bases, with 9 bases left in between. Germline assignment: CDR1 SGHVS and CDR2 FQNEAQ. This CDR3 spans 15 amino acids. CDR3 DNA: TGTGCCAGCAGCTTAGCAACAGGGAGTAATTCACCCCTCCACTTT. Its translation: CASSLATGSNSPLHF.

The V gene is TRBV20-1, the J gene TRBJ1-1, with D possibly being TRBD1 (5 bases). CDR1 is DFQATT and CDR2 is SNEGSKA in the germline V gene (reference sequence). This CDR3 has 15 residues. The germline V and J ends were trimmed by 1 base and 0 bases, with 12 bases remaining between them. CDR3 coding DNA: TGCAGTGCTAGAGGAAGCAGGGAATTGAACACTGAAGCTTTCTTT. This encodes CSARGSRELNTEAFF.

The chain links TRBV19 to TRBJ1-4, with a possible D match to TRBD1 (5 bases). Germline CDR1 LNHDA, CDR2 SQIVND (reference sequence). V was trimmed by 6 bases and J by 3 bases, leaving 11 bases between them. The CDR3 covers 14 residues. The CDR3, as DNA: TGTGCCAGTAGGACCGGGACGGCTAATGAAAAACTGTTTTTT. Its translation is CASRTGTANEKLFF.

V usage is TRBV7-2 and J usage is TRBJ2-2; 13 bases fit TRBD2. The trim removed 4 bases at V and 12 bases at J, leaving 5 bases unmatched. The CDR3 consists of 14 residues. Germline V lookup: CDR1 SGHTA, CDR2 FQGNSA. The CDR3 reads CASSSGLAGSKLFF. The CDR3 DNA is TGTGCCAGCAGCTCGGGACTAGCGGGATCTAAGCTGTTTTTT.

This rearrangement joins TRBV29-1 to TRBJ1-2, with TRBD1 matching 9 bases. The CDR3 is made up of 11 amino acids. The germline V gene encodes CDR1 SQVTM and CDR2 ANQGSEA. The junction had 5 bases not matched to a gene; V was cut back by 7 bases and J by 8 bases. This chain's CDR3 is CSAQGAHGYTF. CDR3 in DNA: TGCAGCGCACAGGGGGCGCACGGCTACACCTTC.

This clonotype was seen a few times. CDR3 region: CASSLGTGRQETQYF. In DNA form, the CDR3 reads TGCGCCAGCAGCTTGGGGACGGGACGCCAAGAGACCCAGTACTTC. The genes are TRBV5-1 and TRBJ2-5; perhaps D is TRBD1 or TRBD2 (5 bases each). CDR3 length: 15 amino acids. Trimming took 0 bases from V and 1 from J, leaving 10 bases between them. Germline V gene data show CDR1 as SGHRS and CDR2 as YFSETQ.

The chain recombines TRBV20-1 with TRBJ2-3; 9 bases map to TRBD2. From germline, CDR1 is DFQATT and CDR2 SNEGSKA (reference sequence). The CDR3 spans 16 residues. V shed 7 bases and J 1 base; nucleotides not matched to a gene: 12. The CDR3 reads CSVHSGSVLGTDTQYF. DNA for the CDR3: TGCAGTGTTCATAGCGGGAGCGTCTTAGGCACAGATACGCAGTATTTT.

The chain carries TRBV14 and TRBJ2-1; TRBD1 aligns across 10 bases. The CDR3 totals 16 residues. With 3 bases clipped from V and 6 bases from J, the junction kept 8 bases outside the gene matches. Germline loops: CDR1 SGHDN, CDR2 FVKESK. CDR3: CASSHPGTGAGNEQFF. CDR3 in DNA: TGTGCCAGCAGCCACCCCGGGACAGGGGCAGGCAATGAGCAGTTCTTC. The entire variable domain, with the rest obtained from reference TRBV14 and TRBJ2-1, is as follows: EAGVTQFPSHSVIEKGQTVTLRCDPISGHDNLYWYRRVMGKEIKFLLHFVKESKQDESGMPNNRFLAERTGGTYSTLKVQPAELEDSGVYFCASSHPGTGAGNEQFFGPGTRLTVL.

This chain joins TRBV14 and TRBJ2-7, with D possibly TRBD2 on 6 matching bases. Germline V gene data show CDR1 as SGHDN and CDR2 as FVKESK. This CDR3 contains 15 residues. Trimming shortened V by 4 bases and J by 5 bases, and 18 bases separated the two germline ends. The CDR3 loop is CASSPSAIGRHEQYF. The CDR3 bases are TGTGCCAGCAGCCCCTCGGCGATAGGGAGGCACGAGCAGTACTTC.

The chain joins TRBV12-3 or TRBV12-4 to TRBJ2-7, with TRBD2 identical over 9 bases. Germline trimming cut 3 bases from V and 3 bases from J; bases unmatched to any gene: 3. There are 14 residues in the CDR3. The chain's CDR3 is CASSLTSGRYEQYF. Written as DNA, the CDR3 is TGTGCCAGCAGTTTGACTAGCGGACGCTACGAGCAGTACTTC.

The rearrangement uses TRBV20-1 and TRBJ2-1, with D possibly called TRBD1 or TRBD2 (5 bases each). Trimming pared 3 bases from V and 2 bases from J, leaving 11 bases between. CDR3 size: 14 residues. The germline CDR1 and CDR2 sequences are DFQATT and SNEGSKA (reference sequence). CDR3 sequence reads: CSARDTGTYNEQFF. In DNA form, the CDR3 reads TGCAGTGCTAGGGACACCGGGACCTACAATGAGCAGTTCTTC.

This chain links TRBV30 with TRBJ1-2; D ambiguous. The CDR3 runs 14 residues. V was shortened by 0 bases and J by 4 bases, with 12 bases between the two germline ends. CDR1 is GTSNPN, CDR2 SVGIG, per germline (reference sequence). The CDR3, as DNA: TGTGCCTGGAGTGTACGCGCAACGGGCTATGGCTACACCTTC. Its translation is CAWSVRATGYGYTF.